The 2 T cell receptor beta chains reported below all come from one sample, sequenced in a study of blood T cell repertoires in COVID-19. Generated by immunoSEQ multiplex PCR, the TCRdb table keeps only in-frame clones and is missing some. The table lists some 200,000 clones, 65% to 90% of them singletons. Sequences were obtained from peripheral blood. The receptors stem from a woman between 65 and 79 years old with COVID-19, enrolled during active disease.

The chain has TRBV5-8 and TRBJ1-1, with a possible D match to TRBD1 (6 bases). The CDR3 totals 14 residues. With 0 bases removed from V and 4 bases from J, the gap between germline ends came to 10 bases. Germline V gene lookup returns CDR1 SGHTS and CDR2 YDEGEE. CDR3 sequence: CASSLDRVGTEAFF. The CDR3 DNA follows: TGTGCCAGCAGCTTGGACAGGGTCGGCACTGAAGCTTTCTTT.

This clone was seen more than once but under ten times. The CDR3 coding sequence is TGTGCCAGCAGCCCTCACTGGGGGGTACCCCGGACCTATAGCAATCAGCCCCAGCATTTT. Translating gives CASSPHWGVPRTYSNQPQHF. The genes are TRBV21-1 and TRBJ1-5. TRBV21-1 is an annotated pseudogene. The length of the CDR3 is 20 residues.